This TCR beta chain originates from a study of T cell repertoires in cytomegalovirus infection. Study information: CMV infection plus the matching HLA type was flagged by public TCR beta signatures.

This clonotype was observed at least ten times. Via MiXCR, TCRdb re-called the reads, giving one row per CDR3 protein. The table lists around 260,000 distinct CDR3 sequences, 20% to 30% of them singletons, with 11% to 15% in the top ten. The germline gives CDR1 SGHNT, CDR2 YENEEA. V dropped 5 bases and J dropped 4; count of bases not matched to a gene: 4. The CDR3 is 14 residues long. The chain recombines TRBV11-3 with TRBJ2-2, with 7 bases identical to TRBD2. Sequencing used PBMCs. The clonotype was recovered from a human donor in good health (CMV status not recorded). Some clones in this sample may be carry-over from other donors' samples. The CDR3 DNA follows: TGTGCCAGCAGCCCGGGACTACCCACCGGGGAGCTGTTTTTT. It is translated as CASSPGLPTGELFF.